Presented here are 21 T cell receptor beta chains from one specimen sequenced in a study of Tregs in tolerant kidney transplant recipients. This table comes from immunoSEQ multiplex PCR, and its TCRdb copy is limited to in-frame clones, with some not included. In total, the table holds roughly 53,000 clones. The sequenced sample was CD4+ T cells from blood, obtained before the transplant. The receptor source for this set is a human donor who received a combined kidney and bone marrow transplant.

Details on this clone: From the germline J gene comes the end of the CDR3, since the read stops 3 residues before it. The gene calls are TRBV7-2 and TRBJ1-5; no firm D call. The CDR3 sequence is 15 residues long. Germline CDR1 reads SGHTA; CDR2 reads FQGNSA. Deletions cut 1 base from V and 1 base from J, with 8 bases between. The part of the CDR3 DNA that was read is TGTGCCAGCAGCTTAGTGATGCAGAGCAATCAGCCC. Encoded protein: CASSLVMQSNQP. The whole CDR3 sequence is CASSLVMQSNQPQHF.

Comment on this clone: The read is 3 residues too short to cover the CDR3 end, so that end is filled in from the germline J gene. This chain uses TRBV28 with TRBJ2-3, with 7 nucleotides matching TRBD1. Germline V CDR1 and CDR2: MDHEN, SYDVKM. After removal of 7 bases from V and 5 bases from J, the junction contained 9 bases not matched to a gene. The CDR3 loop spans 14 amino acids. CDR3 sequence reads: CASTLRGGEDTQYF. CDR3 bases read: TGTGCCAGCACCTTAAGAGGGGGCGAAGATACG.

For this clone: The read ends 3 residues before the CDR3 terminus; that terminus is restored from the germline J gene. The chain links TRBV19 to TRBJ2-4; 10 bases are shared with TRBD2. V was pared by 8 bases and J by 0 bases, with 7 bases of the junction left unmatched. CDR1 and CDR2 (germline): LNHDA, SQIVND (reference sequence). This CDR3 contains 16 residues. CDR3 protein: CASGAGGALAKNIQYF. CDR3 bases read: TGTGCCAGTGGAGCGGGAGGGGCTCTAGCCAAAAACATT.

With respect to this clone: The missing CDR3 end, 3 residues past where the read stops, is filled in from the germline J gene. The chain employs TRBV6-1 and TRBJ2-7; no reliable D call. V dropped 4 bases and J dropped 2 bases, with 9 bases sitting between them. The CDR3 runs 13 residues. CDR1 is MNHNS, CDR2 SASEGT, per germline. Partial CDR3 DNA: TGTGCCAGCAGTGTTAACAGACCCTACGAG. It is translated as CASSVNRPYE. The complete CDR3 sequence is CASSVNRPYEQYF.

Concerning this clone: The CDR3 extends 3 residues past the end of the read, so its final part is completed from the germline J gene. The chain is built from TRBV6-4 and TRBJ1-2, with 9 positions matching TRBD1. The germline gives CDR1 MRHNA, CDR2 SNTAGT. The CDR3 consists of 15 residues. The J segment lost 2 bases and the V segment lost 4 bases, leaving 5 bases of the junction unmatched. The CDR3 loop is CASSASGTGNYGYTF. Partial CDR3 DNA: TGTGCCAGCAGTGCCTCCGGGACAGGGAACTATGGC.

A remark on this clone: The read halts 3 residues ahead of the CDR3 end, with the missing end drawn from the germline J gene. The V call is TRBV5-1, the J call TRBJ2-3; 8 positions agree with TRBD1. CDR1 is SGHRS, CDR2 YFSETQ, per germline. V gave up 4 bases and J gave up 3 bases; unmatched junction bases: 4. CDR3 length: 14 residues. Incomplete CDR3 DNA: TGCGCCAGCAGCCAAGGACAGGGAACAGATACG. Amino acid sequence: CASSQGQGTDT. The whole CDR3 reads CASSQGQGTDTQYF.

The CDR3 loop reads CASSPRGVEYTEAFF. The sequenced CDR3 bases are TGTGCCAGCAGCCCCAGGGGGGTGGAATACACTGAA. The chain combines TRBV7-2 with TRBJ1-1, with TRBD1 matching over 7 bases. The DNA ends 3 residues before the CDR3 does, and the rest of the CDR3 is filled in from the germline J gene. Looked up from germline, CDR1 is SGHTA and CDR2 is FQGNSA. The CDR3 covers 15 residues. V dropped 5 bases and J dropped 3; count of bases not matched to a gene: 9.

As regards this clone: Read data end 3 residues before the CDR3 end; the end is taken from the germline J gene. The gene calls are TRBV5-1 and TRBJ1-6, with TRBD1 identical over 7 bases. Germline V gene data show CDR1 as SGHRS and CDR2 as YFSETQ. The J segment lost 7 bases and the V segment lost 2 bases, leaving 6 bases of the junction unmatched. This CDR3 is 15 amino acids long. CDR3 in amino acids: CASSFTGTANSPLHF. The sequenced CDR3 bases are TGCGCCAGCAGCTTTACCGGGACAGCCAATTCACCC. Full variable domain (rest looked up from reference TRBV5-1 and TRBJ1-6): KAGVTQTPRYLIKTRGQQVTLSCSPISGHRSVSWYQQTPGQGLQFLFEYFSETQRNKGNFPGRFSGRQFSNSRSEMNVSTLELGDSALYLCASSFTGTANSPLHFGNGTRLTVT.

In regard to this clone: The observed sequence ends 3 residues before the CDR3 terminus, with the missing tail filled in from the germline J gene. The V call is TRBV13, the J call TRBJ2-2; 8 bases agree with TRBD1. J lost 1 base, V lost 6 bases, and 10 bases had no gene match. CDR1 and CDR2 (germline): PRHDT, FYEKMQ (reference sequence). CDR3 length: 17 amino acids. CDR3 region: CASRTFSDRVNTGELFF. Incomplete CDR3 DNA: TGTGCCAGCAGAACTTTCTCGGACAGGGTGAACACCGGGGAG.

Regarding this clone: Sequencing ends 3 residues short of the CDR3 end; the germline J gene provides the rest. The genes are TRBV7-9 and TRBJ1-3; tentative D call: TRBD1 (5 bases). The CDR3 contains 15 residues. Germline V gene data show CDR1 as SEHNR and CDR2 as FQNEAQ (reference sequence). V was trimmed by 2 bases and J by 0 bases, leaving 8 bases between them. The CDR3 loop reads CASSLRQTSGNTIYF. The DNA read from the CDR3 is TGTGCCAGCAGCTTACGACAGACCTCTGGAAACACC.

As to this clone: The read stops 3 residues short of the end of the CDR3; the missing end is completed from the germline J gene. The V call is TRBV6-2 or TRBV6-3, the J call TRBJ2-5; 8 nucleotides match TRBD2. Losses at the gene ends were 5 bases for V and 3 bases for J; bases not matched to a gene: 11. The CDR3 loop spans 16 amino acids. From germline, CDR1 is MNHEY and CDR2 SVGEGT. This CDR3 reads CASSRGGGMVEETQYF. The sequenced CDR3 bases are TGTGCCAGCAGTCGCGGCGGGGGGATGGTAGAAGAGACC.

Remarks on this clone: Read sequence stops 3 residues before the CDR3 end, and the germline J gene provides the missing end. The V and J genes are TRBV5-1 and TRBJ1-1; D not certain. CDR3 length equals 14 residues. V lost 1 base, J lost 3 bases, and 10 bases lay in between. Germline CDR1 is SGHRS and CDR2 is YFSETQ. CDR3 region: CASSLSDFYTEAFF. The CDR3 DNA, read in part, is TGCGCCAGCAGCTTGTCGGACTTTTACACTGAA.

Notes on this clone: With the read ending 3 residues before the CDR3 end, the germline J gene is used to fill in that end. The chain couples TRBV7-6 to TRBJ2-7; tentatively, D is TRBD1 (6 bases). Trimming cost V 5 bases and J 4 bases, with 12 bases left between them. The CDR3 loop spans 13 amino acids. Germline V CDR1 and CDR2: SGHVS, FNYEAQ. The CDR3 reads CASSTDRRYEQYF. CDR3 bases read: TGTGCCAGCAGCACTGACAGGCGGTACGAG.

Points on this clone: Read coverage stops 3 residues before the CDR3 terminus; the germline J gene supplies the remainder. V usage is TRBV6-2 or TRBV6-3 and J usage is TRBJ1-5; 8 bases map to TRBD1. Germline V gives CDR1 MNHEY, CDR2 SVGEGT. V lost 0 bases, J lost 6 bases, and 4 bases stayed unmatched. The length of the CDR3 is 15 residues. The CDR3 sequence: CASSYSTGVSQPQHF. CDR3 DNA (partial): TGTGCCAGCAGTTACTCGACAGGGGTAAGTCAGCCC.

Remarks on this clone: Read data end 3 residues before the CDR3 end; the end is taken from the germline J gene. The chain couples TRBV7-9 to TRBJ1-2; TRBD1 might be the D (6 bases). Germline V gene sequence: CDR1 SEHNR, CDR2 FQNEAQ (reference sequence). V lost 4 bases, J lost 4 bases, and 16 bases lay in between. This CDR3 has 15 residues. CDR3 protein: CASSSSTGTSYGYTF. Partial CDR3 DNA: TGTGCCAGCAGCTCGAGTACCGGGACAAGCTATGGC.

Of note for this clone: The sequenced fragment ends 3 residues before the CDR3 boundary, so the rest is inferred from the germline J gene. The genes are TRBV5-6 and TRBJ1-5; no firm D call. Germline CDR1 SGHDT, CDR2 YYEEEE. The CDR3 contains 14 residues. V was trimmed by 2 bases and J by 0 bases, leaving 6 bases between them. The CDR3 sequence is CASSFGNSNQPQHF. CDR3 bases read: TGTGCCAGCAGCTTCGGTAATAGCAATCAGCCC.

Remarks on this clone: The CDR3 is cut off 3 residues early in the read; its end comes from the germline J gene. The rearrangement links TRBV18 to TRBJ2-1, with 8 bases fitting TRBD2. The CDR3 sequence is 15 residues long. The V segment lost 3 bases and the J segment 2 bases; nucleotides outside the gene matches: 3. The germline V gene encodes CDR1 KGHSH and CDR2 LQKENI. CDR3 DNA (partial): TGTGCCAGCTCACCTAGCGGGATGCCCTACAATGAG. Amino acid sequence: CASSPSGMPYNE. The CDR3 as a whole reads CASSPSGMPYNEQFF.

About this clone itself: The CDR3 end lies 3 residues beyond the end of the read and is filled in from the germline J gene. V and J are TRBV18 and TRBJ1-2; D remains unclear. The CDR3 covers 14 residues. CDR1 is KGHSH, CDR2 LQKENI, per germline. The V gene lost 2 bases and the J gene lost 2 bases, with 9 bases spanning the gap. Incomplete CDR3 DNA: TGTGCCAGCTCACCAGTCGACACGAACTATGGC. Translating it yields CASSPVDTNYG. The entire CDR3 is CASSPVDTNYGYTF.

As regards this clone: The read terminates 3 residues before the CDR3 end, so the remaining end is supplied by the germline J gene. V gene TRBV19 combines with J gene TRBJ2-1; 12 bases fit TRBD2. The V gene's germline CDR1 is LNHDA and CDR2 SQIVND (reference sequence). CDR3 length: 16 amino acids. The ends lost 5 bases at V and 0 bases at J; junction bases unmatched: 2. Partial CDR3 DNA: TGTGCCAGTAGTCCGACTAGCGGGAGCTCCTACAATGAG. Encoded protein: CASSPTSGSSYNE. In full, the CDR3 is CASSPTSGSSYNEQFF. Full variable domain (rest looked up from reference TRBV19 and TRBJ2-1): DGGITQSPKYLFRKEGQNVTLSCEQNLNHDAMYWYRQDPGQGLRLIYYSQIVNDFQKGDIAEGYSVSREKKESFPLTVTSAQKNPTAFYLCASSPTSGSSYNEQFFGPGTRLTVL.

A word on this clone: The read is 3 residues too short to cover the CDR3 end, so that end is filled in from the germline J gene. V is TRBV6-2 or TRBV6-3 and J is TRBJ2-7; 9 bases map to TRBD1. Trimming took 3 bases from V and 3 from J; bases not matched to a gene: 3. This CDR3 spans 14 amino acids. Germline V gene data show CDR1 as MNHEY and CDR2 as SVGEGT. This CDR3 is CASSYPGQGYEQYF. The CDR3 bases that were read are TGTGCCAGCAGTTATCCGGGACAGGGCTACGAG.

In regard to this clone: From the germline J gene comes the end of the CDR3, since the read stops 3 residues before it. The chain combines TRBV5-1 with TRBJ1-1; D possibly corresponds to TRBD1 (5 bases). This CDR3 is built from 15 residues. Germline CDR1 is SGHRS and CDR2 is YFSETQ. V lost 1 base to trimming and J lost 1 base, with 11 bases between them. The CDR3 loop is CASSLSPTENTEAFF. CDR3 DNA (partial): TGCGCCAGCAGCTTGTCTCCGACAGAGAACACTGAA.